This is a list of T cell receptor beta chains from one sample in a study of blood T cell repertoires in COVID-19. Data came from immunoSEQ multiplex PCR; TCRdb stores just in-frame clones and leaves some out. Of about 410,000 clones in the sample, 86% are singletons; the top ten hold more than 1.4%. Sequencing was performed on peripheral blood. These receptors all come from a woman under 40 with active or convalescent COVID-19. The CDR3 runs from the conserved cysteine through the conserved F or W. D genes are given only for firm matches. The listing skips clone size in some rows; elsewhere it reads once, few, many or a size class.

. TRBJ1-1 TRBV4-1 . CASSQRNTNTEAFF
. TRBJ2-2 TRBV19 . CASMAEWTGELFF
. TRBJ2-3 TRBV4-1 TRBD1 CASSQDPGQGADTQYF
. TRBJ2-1 TRBV13 TRBD1 CASSLTGQGASYNEQFF
. TRBJ1-1 TRBV2 TRBD1 CASRGQGAAGTEAFF
. TRBJ2-1 TRBV4-2 TRBD2 CASTLAGTLYNEQFF
large TRBJ1-2 TRBV7-8 TRBD1 CASSGQGAYGYTF
. TRBJ2-1 TRBV10-3 TRBD1 CAIRGQASYNEQFF
. TRBJ2-1 TRBV19 . CASSILTENEQFF
. TRBJ2-1 TRBV2 TRBD1 CASSELTGQGEFF
few TRBJ1-1 TRBV19 TRBD1 CASSPGQGVGTEAFF
. TRBJ2-2 TRBV29-1 . CSVGERVTGELFF
. TRBJ2-2 TRBV5-5 . CASSLLPGATNTGELFF
. TRBJ1-5 TRBV18 TRBD1 CASSTGGIGNQPQHF
. TRBJ1-2 TRBV18 TRBD1 CASSSGTEGYGYTF
. TRBJ1-6 TRBV5-1 TRBD1 CASRDGQGNSPLHF
. TRBJ2-5 TRBV2 . CASRGYNQETQYF
. TRBJ2-7 TRBV11-2 TRBD2 CASSPTSGGAGEQYF